This T cell receptor beta chain was captured by sequencing in a study of T cell responses to AZD1222 COVID-19 vaccine. Whole-study findings and limits: Baseline testing showed seropositivity in only a handful of AZD1222 recipients.

To note about this clone: The antigen remains unidentified.

The assay was immunoSEQ multiplex PCR, and TCRdb's table has in-frame clones only and misses some. The sample lists more than 120,000 clones; roughly 86% were seen once. The ends were cut back, 4 bases at V and 0 bases at J, with 15 bases in the middle. The CDR3 sequence is 16 residues long. Germline CDR1 reads SGHRS; CDR2 reads YFSETQ. The sequences come from peripheral blood, collected 28 days after the second dose of the MenACWY control vaccine. The V gene is TRBV5-1, the J gene TRBJ2-3, with D possibly TRBD2 on 6 matching bases. This TCR was recovered from an adult who received the MenACWY meningococcal vaccine as a control. The CDR3 region is CASSPTTAGSTDTQYF. CDR3 bases: TGCGCCAGCAGCCCAACCACCGCGGGGAGCACAGATACGCAGTATTTT.